This TCR beta chain was retrieved from a study of blood T cell repertoires in COVID-19. Study summary: Researchers got acute and convalescent COVID-19 samples from the United States, Italy and Spain. T cells, B-cell-depleted T cells, or PBMCs supplied cDNA or gDNA.

Trimming pared 3 bases from V and 8 bases from J, leaving 26 bases between. This CDR3 is built from 18 residues. CDR1 is SGHAT, CDR2 FQNNGV, per germline. Original methodology: Estimation of nucleated cell counts relied on the amplification of reference gene primers. Assay used: immunoSEQ multiplex PCR; TCRdb lists only in-frame clones, some missing. V, J and clone size are taken as reported in that table, and D and trimming were inferred from the DNA itself. The table lists some 250,000 clones, roughly 90% of them singletons. The sequenced material came from peripheral blood. The gene calls are TRBV11-2 and TRBJ2-1; D is possibly TRBD2 (6 bases). The clonotype comes from a man between 25 and 39 years old with active or convalescent COVID-19. The CDR3 protein is CASSFSPMPGLRGYEQFF. The CDR3 bases are TGTGCCAGCAGCTTTTCCCCTATGCCGGGACTCCGGGGTTATGAGCAGTTCTTC.